These 4 T cell receptor beta chains came from one sample sequenced in a study of T cell responses to AZD1222 COVID-19 vaccine. Data came from immunoSEQ multiplex PCR; TCRdb stores just in-frame clones and leaves some out. The table has approximately 100,000 clones, about 94% seen once; the top ten hold roughly 2.2%. The sample here was peripheral blood, taken on day 0 of AZD1222 vaccination. These receptor sequences come from an adult in good health.

The V call is TRBV5-1, the J call TRBJ1-2; D call uncertain. Germline V gives CDR1 SGHRS, CDR2 YFSETQ. The CDR3 loop spans 14 amino acids. V was clipped by 5 bases and J by 7 bases, with 18 bases between them. CDR3: CASSLTATAPGYTF. The CDR3 DNA reads as TGCGCCAGCAGTCTGACCGCCACCGCTCCTGGCTACACCTTC.

The rearrangement uses TRBV4-2 and TRBJ1-1; D is possibly TRBD1 (6 bases). There are 14 residues in the CDR3. V was shortened by 0 bases and J by 7 bases, with 12 bases between the two germline ends. CDR1 is LGHNA, CDR2 YNFKEQ, per germline. The CDR3 bases are TGTGCCAGCAGCCAAGAGTCCGGGGGCTTTGAAGCTTTCTTT. It specifies CASSQESGGFEAFF.

V is TRBV7-9 and J is TRBJ1-4; 10 bases map to TRBD1. Germline values: CDR1 SEHNR, CDR2 FQNEAQ (reference sequence). This CDR3 spans 14 amino acids. The V gene end was trimmed by 1 base and the J gene end by 7 bases; junction bases not matched to a gene: 0. CDR3 sequence: CASSLGTGGEKLFF. CDR3 coding DNA: TGTGCCAGCAGCTTAGGGACAGGGGGTGAAAAACTGTTTTTT.

This clone has a handful of counts. V usage is TRBV4-3 and J usage is TRBJ1-1; TRBD1 agrees at 9 bases. The CDR3 totals 16 residues. Germline loops: CDR1 LGHNA, CDR2 YSLEER. V shed 2 bases, J shed 1 base, and the junction held 5 bases outside the gene matches. CDR3 DNA sequence: TGCGCCAGCAGCCAAACAGGGGGCGGCTGGAACACTGAAGCTTTCTTT. This encodes CASSQTGGGWNTEAFF.